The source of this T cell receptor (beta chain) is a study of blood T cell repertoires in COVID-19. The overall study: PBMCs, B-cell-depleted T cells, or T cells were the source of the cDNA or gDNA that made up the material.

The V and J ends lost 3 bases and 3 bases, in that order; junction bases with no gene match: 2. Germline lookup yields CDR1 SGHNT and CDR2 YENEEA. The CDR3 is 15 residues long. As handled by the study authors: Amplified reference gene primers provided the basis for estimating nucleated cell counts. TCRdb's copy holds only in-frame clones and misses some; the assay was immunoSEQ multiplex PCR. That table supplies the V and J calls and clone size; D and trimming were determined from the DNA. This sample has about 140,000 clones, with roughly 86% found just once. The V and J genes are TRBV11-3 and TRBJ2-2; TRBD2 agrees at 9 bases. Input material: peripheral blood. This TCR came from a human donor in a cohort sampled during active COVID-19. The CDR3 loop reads CASSFASGDTGELFF. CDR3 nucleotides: TGTGCCAGCAGCTTCGCTAGCGGGGACACCGGGGAGCTGTTTTTT. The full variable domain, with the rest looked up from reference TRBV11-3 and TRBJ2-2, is EAGVVQSPRYKIIEKKQPVAFWCNPISGHNTLYWYLQNLGQGPELLIRYENEEAVDDSQLPKDRFSAERLKGVDSTLKIQPAELGDSAVYLCASSFASGDTGELFFGEGSRLTVL.